This T cell receptor (beta chain) was retrieved from a study of cytomegalovirus exposure and HLA in healthy donors. Study information: Of roughly 400 genotyped donors, about 80% grouped in the Caucasian-associated ancestry cluster. Study results and limitations: Within an earlier analysis, most TCR beta V segments proved productive either about 90% or about 30% of the time. It was taken for granted in presence/absence analyses that sequencing depth across donors was roughly uniform.

CDR1 SGHTA and CDR2 FQGTGA come from the germline V gene. V shed 4 bases and J shed 2 bases, with 8 bases lying between them. The CDR3 loop spans 13 amino acids. Note on this clone: What it binds is unknown.

A multiplex PCR was run with 60 Vbeta primers and 13 Jbeta primers. The repertoire was sequenced with immunoSEQ multiplex PCR; TCRdb's copy has only in-frame clones and lacks some. The sample totals about 76,000 clones. Sequencing was carried out using PBMCs. The TCR sequence derives from a woman in her forties in good health and CMV-seropositive. The chain has TRBV7-3 and TRBJ1-1, with a weak D call TRBD1 (5 bases). This CDR3 is CASSSGGNTEAFF. The CDR3 region has the DNA TGTGCCAGCAGCTCGGGGGGAAACACTGAAGCTTTCTTT. The full variable domain, with the rest looked up from reference TRBV7-3 and TRBJ1-1, is GAGVSQTPSNKVTEKGKYVELRCDPISGHTALYWYRQSLGQGPEFLIYFQGTGAADDSGLPNDRFFAVRPEGSVSTLKIQRTERGDSAVYLCASSSGGNTEAFFGQGTRLTVV.